Below are 20 T cell receptor beta chains sequenced from a single sample in a study of identical twins (TCRdb year 2016). Libraries came from 5' RACE. The instrument given in TCRdb is Illumina HiSeq 2000. TCRdb cleaned the public reads at Q25 with fastp, built clones with MiXCR and kept in-frame beta chains. Rows merge per CDR3 protein into single entries with the most common DNA and genes. Present in this sample are around 500,000 distinct CDR3 sequences, around 14% of which were seen just once. The ten biggest clones cover approximately 0.52% of the sample. This same sample was also taken into another study, of yellow fever vaccine responses in identical twins.

The specimen sequenced was CD4+ T cells sorted from blood. The receptors originated from a young woman in good health.

This clonotype showed up just a few times. In DNA form, the CDR3 reads TGCAGTGCTGTCCCCTTAGCGGGTGATACGCAGTATTTT. Translation gives CSAVPLAGDTQYF. The rearrangement joins TRBV20-1 to TRBJ2-3; 7 bases fit TRBD2. The germline gives CDR1 DFQATT, CDR2 SNEGSKA (reference sequence). V lost 5 bases and J lost 6; bases outside the gene matches: 8. This CDR3 spans 13 amino acids.

The chain links TRBV5-1 to TRBJ2-1; D may match TRBD1 or TRBD2 (5 bases each). Per germline, CDR1 SGHRS and CDR2 YFSETQ. This CDR3 contains 16 residues. The ends were cut back, 2 bases at V and 2 bases at J, with 14 bases in the middle. The CDR3: CASSFDEGSTYNEQFF. CDR3 nucleotides: TGCGCCAGCAGCTTTGACGAGGGGAGCACCTACAATGAGCAGTTCTTC.

In this sample, this clonotype turned up many times. The V gene is TRBV12-3 or TRBV12-4, the J gene TRBJ2-7, with TRBD1 matching over 9 bases. V shed 3 bases and J 3 bases; nucleotides not matched to a gene: 9. The CDR3 covers 16 residues. CDR3 region: CASSFKRGTGFYEQYF. CDR3 in DNA: TGTGCCAGCAGTTTTAAGAGGGGGACAGGGTTCTACGAGCAGTACTTC.

CDR3 in amino acids: CASSLSQDYEQYF. The CDR3 DNA sequence: TGTGCCAGCAGCTTATCCCAAGATTACGAGCAGTACTTC. The V call is TRBV7-2, the J call TRBJ2-7; D ambiguous. The CDR3 has 13 residues. Germline V lookup: CDR1 SGHTA, CDR2 FQGNSA. Trimming stripped 2 bases from V and 4 bases from J, with 9 bases between.

This clonotype has at least ten counts. This sequence joins TRBV12-3 or TRBV12-4 and TRBJ1-5; 10 nucleotides align to TRBD1. CDR3 length: 15 residues. Germline trimming cut 6 bases from V and 5 bases from J; bases unmatched to any gene: 7. The CDR3 region has the DNA TGTGCCAGCAGACCCGGGACAGGGGTGGATCAGCCCCAGCATTTT. This sequence encodes CASRPGTGVDQPQHF.

There are a few counts of this clonotype. The chain links TRBV18 to TRBJ2-5, with TRBD2 matching 9 bases. This CDR3 comprises 17 residues. Germline V gene sequence: CDR1 KGHSH, CDR2 LQKENI. With 1 base clipped from V and 0 bases from J, the junction kept 6 bases outside the gene matches. This CDR3 is CASSPQRRTSDQETQYF. The CDR3 DNA sequence: TGTGCCAGCTCACCACAGAGACGGACTAGCGACCAAGAGACCCAGTACTTC.

The gene calls are TRBV19 and TRBJ2-3; 8 nucleotides agree with TRBD2. Germline V lookup: CDR1 LNHDA, CDR2 SQIVND (reference sequence). V lost 10 bases and J lost 2; bases outside the gene matches: 5. The CDR3 loop spans 13 amino acids. CDR3 sequence (DNA): TGTGCCACCTCGCGGGGGGACACAGATACGCAGTATTTT. Translation: CATSRGDTDTQYF.

With regard to this clonotype: One end of the junction does not line up with germline, which may come from a read error. The chain employs TRBV24-1 and TRBJ2-1; D possibly corresponds to TRBD1 (6 bases). The CDR3 has 15 residues. Per germline, CDR1 KGHDR and CDR2 SFDVKD. The CDR3, as DNA: TGTGCCACCGGTGATACTAACAGGGTTGCCAATGAGCAGTTCTTC. Translation gives CATGDTNRVANEQFF.

This clonotype was observed a few times. The rearrangement joins TRBV18 to TRBJ2-7; TRBD2 aligns across 9 bases. V shed 5 bases, J shed 6 bases, and the junction held 5 bases outside the gene matches. The CDR3 length is 13 residues. CDR1 is KGHSH and CDR2 is LQKENI in the germline V gene. CDR3 DNA sequence: TGTGCCAGCTCAGCGGGACTAGCCCCCGAGCAGTACTTC. Translation gives CASSAGLAPEQYF.

In this sample, this clonotype turned up a few times. The V gene is TRBV20-1, the J gene TRBJ2-4; the D gene is possibly TRBD1 (5 bases). Looked up from germline, CDR1 is DFQATT and CDR2 is SNEGSKA (reference sequence). This CDR3 is built from 15 residues. Trimming pared 3 bases from V and 0 bases from J, leaving 12 bases between. CDR3 bases: TGCAGTGCTAGTGGGGCAGCTCTAGCCAAAAACATTCAGTACTTC. As protein: CSASGAALAKNIQYF.

There are a few counts of this clonotype. The V call is TRBV4-1, the J call TRBJ2-7, with D perhaps matching TRBD2 (7 bases). V shed 3 bases and J shed 0 bases, with 18 bases lying between them. The CDR3 is made up of 17 amino acids. Germline loops: CDR1 MGHRA, CDR2 YSYEKL. Here the CDR3 DNA reads TGCGCCAGCAGCCAGACAGCGGGACAAGGCCGCTCCTACGAGCAGTACTTC. It yields the protein CASSQTAGQGRSYEQYF.

The sample holds a few counts of this clonotype. The rearrangement uses TRBV28 and TRBJ1-2; a possible D gene is TRBD1 (5 bases). Germline V gene sequence: CDR1 MDHEN, CDR2 SYDVKM. The CDR3 extends over 13 amino acids. V was pared by 10 bases and J by 7 bases, with 19 bases between. CDR3: CATSLDPGGGYTF. DNA of the CDR3: TGTGCCACCTCATTAGACCCCGGGGGTGGCTACACCTTC.

The gene calls are TRBV18 and TRBJ2-7; no definite D call. Germline loops: CDR1 KGHSH, CDR2 LQKENI. The CDR3 consists of 13 residues. V shed 4 bases and J shed 4 bases, with 11 bases lying between them. CDR3 residues: CASSLSADYEQYF. CDR3 bases: TGTGCCAGCTCACTATCGGCCGATTACGAGCAGTACTTC.

This clonotype was picked up a small number of times. This sequence joins TRBV5-5 and TRBJ2-1; TRBD2 matches 10 bases. This CDR3 is built from 17 residues. Germline V lookup: CDR1 SGHKS, CDR2 YYEKEE (reference sequence). With 3 bases clipped from V and 5 bases from J, the junction kept 11 bases outside the gene matches. The chain's CDR3 is CASSSLRLAGVDNEQFF. The DNA for the CDR3 is TGTGCCAGCAGCTCCCTTAGGCTAGCGGGAGTTGACAATGAGCAGTTCTTC. The full variable domain, in which reference TRBV5-5 and TRBJ2-1 provide the parts outside the CDR3, is DAGVTQSPTHLIKTRGQQVTLRCSPISGHKSVSWYQQVLGQGPQFIFQYYEKEERGRGNFPDRFSARQFPNYSSELNVNALLLGDSALYLCASSSLRLAGVDNEQFFGPGTRLTVL.

The V gene is TRBV5-1, the J gene TRBJ2-5, with TRBD2 identical over 10 bases. CDR3 size: 15 residues. The V gene's germline CDR1 is SGHRS and CDR2 YFSETQ. V shed 4 bases, J shed 5 bases, and the junction held 8 bases outside the gene matches. In nucleotides, the CDR3 is TGCGCCAGCAGCGATCTAGCGGGAGTAGATGAGACCCAGTACTTC. It encodes CASSDLAGVDETQYF.

This clonotype was detected a few times. The V call is TRBV7-2, the J call TRBJ1-5; D is unclear. Trimming cost V 3 bases and J 0 bases, with 6 bases left between them. This CDR3 has 14 residues. The germline V gene encodes CDR1 SGHTA and CDR2 FQGNSA. CDR3 sequence reads: CASSLSNSNQPQHF. CDR3 bases: TGTGCCAGCAGCTTGTCAAATAGCAATCAGCCCCAGCATTTT.

The chain carries TRBV5-1 and TRBJ2-1; D is perhaps TRBD1 or TRBD2 (6 bases each). This CDR3 region has 15 residues. Germline loops: CDR1 SGHRS, CDR2 YFSETQ. V was clipped by 5 bases and J by 10 bases, with 22 bases between them. The CDR3 bases are TGCGCCAGCAGGGAGCGGTTGTCGGGGGCCTCCGAGCAGTTCTTC. Translating it yields CASRERLSGASEQFF.

This clonotype occurred many times. The chain is built from TRBV29-1 and TRBJ2-3; 7 nucleotides match TRBD2. V shed 3 bases, J shed 5 bases, and the junction held 2 bases outside the gene matches. The CDR3 loop spans 12 amino acids. CDR1 SQVTM and CDR2 ANQGSEA come from the germline V gene. CDR3 amino acids: CSVEGGGDTQYF. The CDR3 bases are TGCAGCGTTGAGGGCGGGGGAGATACGCAGTATTTT.

This clonotype was seen ten or more times. This chain joins TRBV28 and TRBJ1-5, with no clear D. The V gene's germline CDR1 is MDHEN and CDR2 SYDVKM. Trimming pared 4 bases from V and 6 bases from J, leaving 4 bases between. The CDR3 runs 11 residues. CDR3 in amino acids: CASSYGQPQHF. The CDR3 coding sequence is TGTGCCAGCAGTTATGGTCAGCCCCAGCATTTT.

The V call is TRBV5-1, the J call TRBJ2-7; D may be TRBD1 (6 bases). Germline V gene data show CDR1 as SGHRS and CDR2 as YFSETQ. This CDR3 comprises 14 residues. Trimming took 4 bases from V and 1 from J, leaving 12 bases between them. CDR3 amino acids: CASSTTGPSYEQYF. The CDR3 DNA follows: TGCGCCAGCAGCACGACAGGACCTTCCTACGAGCAGTACTTC.